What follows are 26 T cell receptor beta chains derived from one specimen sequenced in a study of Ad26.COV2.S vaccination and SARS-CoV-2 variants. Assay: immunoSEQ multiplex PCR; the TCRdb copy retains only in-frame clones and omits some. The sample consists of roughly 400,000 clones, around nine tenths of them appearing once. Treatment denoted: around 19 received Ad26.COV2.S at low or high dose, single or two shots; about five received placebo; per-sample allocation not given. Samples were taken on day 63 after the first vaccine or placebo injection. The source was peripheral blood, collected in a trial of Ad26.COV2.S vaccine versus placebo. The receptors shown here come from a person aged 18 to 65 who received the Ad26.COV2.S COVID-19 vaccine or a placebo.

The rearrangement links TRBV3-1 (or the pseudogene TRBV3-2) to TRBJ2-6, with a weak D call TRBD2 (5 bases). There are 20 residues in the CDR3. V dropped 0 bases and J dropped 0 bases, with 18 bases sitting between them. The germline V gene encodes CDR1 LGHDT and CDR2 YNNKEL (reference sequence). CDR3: CASSQESGGSRGSGANVLTF. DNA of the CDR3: TGTGCCAGCAGCCAAGAATCCGGAGGTTCACGCGGCTCTGGGGCCAACGTCCTGACTTTC.

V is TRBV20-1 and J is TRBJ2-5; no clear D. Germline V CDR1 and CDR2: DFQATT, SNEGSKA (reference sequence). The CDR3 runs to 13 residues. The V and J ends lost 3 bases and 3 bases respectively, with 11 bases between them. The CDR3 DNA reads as TGCAGTGCTAGTGACCATTTTGAAGAGACCCAGTACTTC. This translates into CSASDHFEETQYF.

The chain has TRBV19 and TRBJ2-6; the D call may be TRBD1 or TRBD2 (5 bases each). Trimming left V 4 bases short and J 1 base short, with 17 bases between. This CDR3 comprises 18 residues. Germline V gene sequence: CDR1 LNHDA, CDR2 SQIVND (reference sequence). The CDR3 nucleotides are TGTGCCAGTAGTAAAGAAGGCAGGGAGCGTTCTGGGGCCAACGTCCTGACTTTC. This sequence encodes CASSKEGRERSGANVLTF.

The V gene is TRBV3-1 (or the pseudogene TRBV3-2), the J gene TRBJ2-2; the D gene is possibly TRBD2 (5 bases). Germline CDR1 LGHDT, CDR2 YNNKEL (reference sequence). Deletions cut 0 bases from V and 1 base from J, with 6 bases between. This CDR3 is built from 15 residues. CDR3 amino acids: CASSQDGVNTGELFF. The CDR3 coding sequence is TGTGCCAGCAGCCAAGACGGGGTGAACACCGGGGAGCTGTTTTTT.

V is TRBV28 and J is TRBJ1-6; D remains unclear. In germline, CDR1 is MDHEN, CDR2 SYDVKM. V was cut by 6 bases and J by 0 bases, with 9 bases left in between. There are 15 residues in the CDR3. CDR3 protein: CASRQQSSYNSPLHF. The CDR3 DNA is TGTGCCAGCAGGCAACAGAGCTCCTATAATTCACCCCTCCACTTT.

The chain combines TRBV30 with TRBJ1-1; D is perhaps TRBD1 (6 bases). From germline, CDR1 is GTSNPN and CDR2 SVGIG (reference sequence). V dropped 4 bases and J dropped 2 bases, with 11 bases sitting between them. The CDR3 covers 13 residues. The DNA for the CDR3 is TGTGCCTGGACCCTCAGGGGTAACACTGAAGCTTTCTTT. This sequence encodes CAWTLRGNTEAFF.

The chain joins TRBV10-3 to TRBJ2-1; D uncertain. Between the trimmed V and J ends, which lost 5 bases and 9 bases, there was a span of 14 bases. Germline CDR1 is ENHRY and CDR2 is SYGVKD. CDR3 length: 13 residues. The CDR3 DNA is TGTGCCATCAGTCGCGAACCTAGTGGTGAGCAGTTCTTC. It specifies CAISREPSGEQFF.

The CDR3 region has the DNA TGTGCCAGCAGCCAAGTCACAACAGCCGAGCAGTACTTC. Residues: CASSQVTTAEQYF. J is TRBJ2-7 and V is TRBV14; D gene uncertain. This CDR3 comprises 13 residues. With 1 base removed from V and 6 bases from J, the gap between germline ends came to 10 bases. Germline V gene lookup returns CDR1 SGHDN and CDR2 FVKESK.

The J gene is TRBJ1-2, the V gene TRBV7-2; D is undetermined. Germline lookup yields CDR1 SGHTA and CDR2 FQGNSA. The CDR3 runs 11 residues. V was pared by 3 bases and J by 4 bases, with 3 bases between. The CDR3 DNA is TGTGCCAGCAGCTTGATCTATGGCTACACCTTC. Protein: CASSLIYGYTF.

In DNA, the CDR3 is TGTGCCAGCAGCGTAGAAGCCGCCGGTTACGGAAACACCATATATTTT. Its translation is CASSVEAAGYGNTIYF. This rearrangement joins TRBV9 to TRBJ1-3; D is undetermined. Trimming pared 0 bases from V and 4 bases from J, leaving 14 bases between. The CDR3 runs to 16 residues. In germline, CDR1 is SGDLS, CDR2 YYNGEE.

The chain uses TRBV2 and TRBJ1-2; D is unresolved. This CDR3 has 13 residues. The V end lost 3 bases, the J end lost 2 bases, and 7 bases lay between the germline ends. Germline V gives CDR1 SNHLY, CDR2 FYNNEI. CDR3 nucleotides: TGTGCCAGCAGTGATACCAGGAACTATGGCTACACCTTC. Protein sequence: CASSDTRNYGYTF.

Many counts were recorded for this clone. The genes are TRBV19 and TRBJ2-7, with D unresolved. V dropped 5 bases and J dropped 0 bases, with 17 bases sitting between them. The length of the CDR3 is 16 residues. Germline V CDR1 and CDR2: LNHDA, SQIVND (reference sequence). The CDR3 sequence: CASSPRLERSSYEQYF. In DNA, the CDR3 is TGTGCCAGTAGTCCCCGGCTAGAGAGAAGCTCCTACGAGCAGTACTTC.

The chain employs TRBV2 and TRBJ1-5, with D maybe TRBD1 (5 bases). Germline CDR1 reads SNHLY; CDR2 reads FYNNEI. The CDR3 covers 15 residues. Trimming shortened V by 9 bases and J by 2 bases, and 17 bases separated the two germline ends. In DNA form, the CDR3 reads TGTGCCAGTTCCTTTGAAGGGGCAGGCAATCAGCCCCAGCATTTT. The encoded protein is CASSFEGAGNQPQHF.

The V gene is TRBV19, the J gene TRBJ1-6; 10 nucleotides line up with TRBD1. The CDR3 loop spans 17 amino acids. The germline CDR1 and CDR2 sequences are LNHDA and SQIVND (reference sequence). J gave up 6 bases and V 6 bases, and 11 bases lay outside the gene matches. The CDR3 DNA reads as TGTGCCAGTAGCATGCCGGGACAGGGGTACGGTAATTCACCCCTCCACTTT. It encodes CASSMPGQGYGNSPLHF. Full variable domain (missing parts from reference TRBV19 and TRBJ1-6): DGGITQSPKYLFRKEGQNVTLSCEQNLNHDAMYWYRQDPGQGLRLIYYSQIVNDFQKGDIAEGYSVSREKKESFPLTVTSAQKNPTAFYLCASSMPGQGYGNSPLHFGNGTRLTVT.

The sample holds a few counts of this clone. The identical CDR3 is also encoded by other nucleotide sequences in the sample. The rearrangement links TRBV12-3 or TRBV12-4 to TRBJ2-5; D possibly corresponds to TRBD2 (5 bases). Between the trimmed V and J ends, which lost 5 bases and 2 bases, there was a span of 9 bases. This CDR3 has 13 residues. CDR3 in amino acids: CASSPRGQETQYF. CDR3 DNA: TGTGCCAGCAGTCCCCGGGGACAAGAGACCCAGTACTTC.

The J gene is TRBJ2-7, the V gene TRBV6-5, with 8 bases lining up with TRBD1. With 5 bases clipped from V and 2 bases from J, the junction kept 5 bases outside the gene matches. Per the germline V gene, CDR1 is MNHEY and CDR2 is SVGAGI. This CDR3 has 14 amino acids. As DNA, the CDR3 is TGTGCCAGCAGTCGAACAGGGGGTGCCTACGAGCAGTACTTC. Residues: CASSRTGGAYEQYF.

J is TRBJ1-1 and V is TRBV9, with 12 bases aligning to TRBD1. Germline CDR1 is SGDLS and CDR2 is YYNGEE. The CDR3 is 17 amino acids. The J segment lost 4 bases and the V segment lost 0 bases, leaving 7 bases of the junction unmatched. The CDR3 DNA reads TGTGCCAGCAGCGTAGAGGGACAGGGGGCGGGTGGCACTGAAGCTTTCTTT. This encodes CASSVEGQGAGGTEAFF.

DNA of the CDR3: TGTGCCAGCAGCTCAAGTCCGACCAATGAGCAGTTCTTC. This translates into CASSSSPTNEQFF. V gene TRBV28 combines with J gene TRBJ2-1, with no clear D. This CDR3 has 13 amino acids. The V gene's germline CDR1 is MDHEN and CDR2 SYDVKM. The V gene lost 6 bases and the J gene lost 6 bases, with 12 bases spanning the gap.

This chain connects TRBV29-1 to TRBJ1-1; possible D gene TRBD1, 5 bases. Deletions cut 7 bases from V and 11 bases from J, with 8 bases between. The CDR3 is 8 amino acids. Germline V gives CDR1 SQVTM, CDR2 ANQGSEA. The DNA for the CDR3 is TGCAGCGCAGGGTCGGCTTTCTTT. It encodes CSAGSAFF.

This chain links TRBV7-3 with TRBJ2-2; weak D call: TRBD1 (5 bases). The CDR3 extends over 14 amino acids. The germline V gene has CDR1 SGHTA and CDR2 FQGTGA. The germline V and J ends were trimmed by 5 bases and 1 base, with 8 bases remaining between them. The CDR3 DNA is TGTGCCAGCAGCCCTACAGGGAACACCGGGGAGCTGTTTTTT. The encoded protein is CASSPTGNTGELFF. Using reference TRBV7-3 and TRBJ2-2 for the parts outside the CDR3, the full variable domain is GAGVSQTPSNKVTEKGKYVELRCDPISGHTALYWYRQSLGQGPEFLIYFQGTGAADDSGLPNDRFFAVRPEGSVSTLKIQRTERGDSAVYLCASSPTGNTGELFFGEGSRLTVL.

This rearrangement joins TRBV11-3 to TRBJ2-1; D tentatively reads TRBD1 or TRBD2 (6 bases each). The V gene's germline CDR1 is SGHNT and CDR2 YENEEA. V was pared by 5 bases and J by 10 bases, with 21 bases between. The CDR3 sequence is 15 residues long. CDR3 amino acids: CASSISGSGGGEQFF. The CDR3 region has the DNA TGTGCCAGCAGCATTAGCGGTTCCGGGGGCGGCGAGCAGTTCTTC.

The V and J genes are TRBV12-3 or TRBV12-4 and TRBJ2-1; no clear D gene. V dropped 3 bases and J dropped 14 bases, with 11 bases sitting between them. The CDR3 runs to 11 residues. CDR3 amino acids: CASSLWHVEFF. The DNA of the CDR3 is TGTGCCAGCAGTTTGTGGCACGTGGAGTTCTTC.

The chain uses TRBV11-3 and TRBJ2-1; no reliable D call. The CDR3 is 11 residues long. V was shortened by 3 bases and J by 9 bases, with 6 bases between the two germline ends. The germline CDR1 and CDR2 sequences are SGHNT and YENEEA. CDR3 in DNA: TGTGCCAGCAGCTTCCGTAGTGAGCAGTTCTTC. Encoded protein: CASSFRSEQFF.

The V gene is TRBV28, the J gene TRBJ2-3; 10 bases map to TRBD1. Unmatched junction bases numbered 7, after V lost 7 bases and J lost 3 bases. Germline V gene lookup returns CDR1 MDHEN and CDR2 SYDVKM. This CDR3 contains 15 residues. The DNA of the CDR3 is TGTGCCAGCACTAGAGAGGGACAGGGGACAGATACGCAGTATTTT. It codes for CASTREGQGTDTQYF.

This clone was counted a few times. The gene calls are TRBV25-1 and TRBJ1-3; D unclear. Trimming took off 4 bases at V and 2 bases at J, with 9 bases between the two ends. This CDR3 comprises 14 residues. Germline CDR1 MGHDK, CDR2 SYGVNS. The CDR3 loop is CASSVGSTGNTIYF. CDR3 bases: TGTGCCAGCAGTGTGGGGTCCACTGGAAACACCATATATTTT.

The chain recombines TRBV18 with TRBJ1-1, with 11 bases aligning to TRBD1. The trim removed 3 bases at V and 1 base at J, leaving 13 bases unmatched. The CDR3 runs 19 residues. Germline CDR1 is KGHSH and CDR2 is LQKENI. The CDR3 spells CASSPRSPGQGGENTEAFF. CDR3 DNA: TGTGCCAGCTCACCTAGATCACCGGGACAGGGGGGCGAGAACACTGAAGCTTTCTTT.